The source of this T cell receptor beta chain is a study of blood T cell repertoires in COVID-19. Germline trimming cut 2 bases from V and 2 bases from J; bases unmatched to any gene: 3. This CDR3 is 15 amino acids long. CDR1 MNHEY and CDR2 SMNVEV come from the germline V gene (reference sequence). TCRdb's table, derived via immunoSEQ multiplex PCR, lists solely in-frame clones and lacks some. The repertoire holds fewer than 300,000 clones, with 88% as singletons. The TCR was taken from a man in his sixties who had recovered from COVID-19. The sample consisted of peripheral blood. The chain recombines TRBV27 with TRBJ1-2; 9 bases map to TRBD1. CDR3 amino acids: CASSLEGQGNYGYTF. As DNA, the CDR3 is TGTGCCAGCAGTTTAGAGGGACAGGGAAACTATGGCTACACCTTC.